This TCR beta chain was sequenced for a study of blood T cell repertoires in COVID-19. Study overall: In each case, the material was cDNA or gDNA derived from T cells, B-cell-depleted T cells, or PBMCs.

The Seattle patients, enrolled during active infection, were followed longitudinally. In this sample, this clone turned up a few times. CDR1 is LGHDT and CDR2 is YNNKEL in the germline V gene (reference sequence). The CDR3 loop spans 16 amino acids. V shed 4 bases and J shed 8 bases, with 18 bases lying between them. Using immunoSEQ multiplex PCR, the repertoire was profiled, and TCRdb retains in-frame clones only, with some absent. Of roughly 160,000 clones detected, over 80% appear once; the ten largest clones hold approximately 8%. The chain has TRBV3-1 (or the pseudogene TRBV3-2) and TRBJ1-6; tentatively, D is TRBD1 (5 bases). Material: peripheral blood. This clonotype was sampled from a woman at least 80 years old with COVID-19, enrolled during active disease. The CDR3, as DNA: TGTGCCAGCAGCCCAAGCACTGGGGGGTGGGATTCACCCCTCCACTTT. This translates into CASSPSTGGWDSPLHF.